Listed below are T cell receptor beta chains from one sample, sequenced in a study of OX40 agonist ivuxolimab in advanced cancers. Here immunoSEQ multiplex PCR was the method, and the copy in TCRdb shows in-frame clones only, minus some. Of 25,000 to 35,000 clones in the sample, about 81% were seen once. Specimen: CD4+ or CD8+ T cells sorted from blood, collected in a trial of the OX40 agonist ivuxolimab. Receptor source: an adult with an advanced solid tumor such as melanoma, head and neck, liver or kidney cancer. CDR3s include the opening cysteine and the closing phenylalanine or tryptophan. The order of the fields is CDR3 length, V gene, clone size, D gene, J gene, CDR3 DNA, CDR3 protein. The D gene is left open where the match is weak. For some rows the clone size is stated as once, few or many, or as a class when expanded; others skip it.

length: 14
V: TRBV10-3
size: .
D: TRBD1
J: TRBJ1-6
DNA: TGTGCCATCAGTGCGGACAGGGAATCCTCACCCCTCCACTTT
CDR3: CAISADRESSPLHF

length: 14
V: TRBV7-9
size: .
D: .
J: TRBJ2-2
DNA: TGTGCCAGCAGCTTCCCGGGGGTCACCGGGGAGCTGTTTTTT
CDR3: CASSFPGVTGELFF

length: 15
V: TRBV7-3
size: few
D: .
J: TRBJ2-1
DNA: TGTGCCAGCAGCTTAGGGGAGGTAACTTGGAATGAGCAGTTCTTC
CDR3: CASSLGEVTWNEQFF

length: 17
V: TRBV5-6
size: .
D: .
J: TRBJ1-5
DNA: TGTGCCAGCAGCTTTTATAGGGGCCACGGGAGCAATCAGCCCCAGCATTTT
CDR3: CASSFYRGHGSNQPQHF

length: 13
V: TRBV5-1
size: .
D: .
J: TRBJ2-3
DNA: TGCGCCAGCAGCTTTACGGGGACAGATACGCAGTATTTT
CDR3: CASSFTGTDTQYF

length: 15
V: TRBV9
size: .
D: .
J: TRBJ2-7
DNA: TGTGCCAGCTCCCCCCATGGGGATTCAAACTACGAGCAGTACTTC
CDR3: CASSPHGDSNYEQYF

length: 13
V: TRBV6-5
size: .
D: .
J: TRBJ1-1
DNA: TGTGCCAGCAGTTACAAGGAGAACACTGAAGCTTTCTTT
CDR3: CASSYKENTEAFF

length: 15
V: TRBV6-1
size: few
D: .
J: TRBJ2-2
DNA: TGTGCCAGCAGTGGACTAGGAGGGGACACCGGGGAGCTGTTTTTT
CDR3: CASSGLGGDTGELFF

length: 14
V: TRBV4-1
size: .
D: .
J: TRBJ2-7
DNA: TGCGCCAGCAGCCAAGGGTGGGAGCGGGCCGAGCAGTACTTC
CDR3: CASSQGWERAEQYF

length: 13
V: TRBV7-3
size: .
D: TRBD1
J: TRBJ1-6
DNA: TGTGCCAGCAGTATAGGGGGCTATTCACCCCTCCACTTT
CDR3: CASSIGGYSPLHF

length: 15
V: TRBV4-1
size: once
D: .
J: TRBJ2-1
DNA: TGCGCCAGCAGCCCAGAGCCTAGGATATACAATGAGCAGTTCTTC
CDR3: CASSPEPRIYNEQFF

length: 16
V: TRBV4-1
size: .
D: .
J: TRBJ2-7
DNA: TGCGCCAGCAGCCCACGCCTCACGGGAAAATCCTACGAGCAGTACTTC
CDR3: CASSPRLTGKSYEQYF

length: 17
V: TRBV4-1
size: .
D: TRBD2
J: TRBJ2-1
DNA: TGCGCCAGCAGACAACTAGCGGGAGGTCGCGCCTACAATGAGCAGTTCTTC
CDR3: CASRQLAGGRAYNEQFF

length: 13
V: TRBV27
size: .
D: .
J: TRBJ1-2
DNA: TGTGCCAGCAGCTCATATGGCCGGGGAGGCTACACCTTC
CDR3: CASSSYGRGGYTF

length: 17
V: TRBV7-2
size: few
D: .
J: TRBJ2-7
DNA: TGTGCCAGCAGCCCAGGAGCTTCCAAAAGCAGTTTCTACGAGCAGTACTTC
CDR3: CASSPGASKSSFYEQYF

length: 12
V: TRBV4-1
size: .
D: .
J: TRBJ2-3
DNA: TGCGCCAGCAGCCAAGGAGAAGATACGCAGTATTTT
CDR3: CASSQGEDTQYF

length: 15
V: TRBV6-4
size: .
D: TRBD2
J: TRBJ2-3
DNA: TGTGCCAGCAGTGACGAAGCGGGAGGGTCAGATACGCAGTATTTT
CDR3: CASSDEAGGSDTQYF

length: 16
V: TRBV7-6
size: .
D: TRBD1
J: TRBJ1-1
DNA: TGTGCCAGCAGCTTAGCGCCTACAGGGGTGAACACTGAAGCTTTCTTT
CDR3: CASSLAPTGVNTEAFF

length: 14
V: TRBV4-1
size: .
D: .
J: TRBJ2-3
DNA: TGCGCCAGCAGCCAAGAAAAACCGCACGATACGCAGTATTTT
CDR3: CASSQEKPHDTQYF

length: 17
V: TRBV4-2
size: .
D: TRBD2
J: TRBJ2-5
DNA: TGTGCCAGCAGCCAAGATGGGCCTAGCGGGGGGGTAGAGACCCAGTACTTC
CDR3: CASSQDGPSGGVETQYF

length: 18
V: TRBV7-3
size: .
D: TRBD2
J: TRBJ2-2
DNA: TGTGCCAGCAGCTCAGGACTAGCGGGACAAGAGAACACCGGGGAGCTGTTTTTT
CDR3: CASSSGLAGQENTGELFF

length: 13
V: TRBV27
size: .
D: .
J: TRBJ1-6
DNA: TGTGCCAGTAAAGGCTCCTATAATTCACCCCTCCACTTT
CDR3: CASKGSYNSPLHF

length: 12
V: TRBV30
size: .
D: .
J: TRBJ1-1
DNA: TGTGCCTGGAGTGAGGGGACCACTGAAGCTTTCTTT
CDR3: CAWSEGTTEAFF

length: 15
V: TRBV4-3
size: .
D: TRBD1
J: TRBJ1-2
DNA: TGCGCCAGCAGCCAAGTCAGGACAGGCCACTATGGCTACACCTTC
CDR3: CASSQVRTGHYGYTF

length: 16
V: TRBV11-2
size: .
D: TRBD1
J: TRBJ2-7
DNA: TGTGCCAGCAGCTATCCGACAGGGGGCTTGATCTACGAGCAGTACTTC
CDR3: CASSYPTGGLIYEQYF

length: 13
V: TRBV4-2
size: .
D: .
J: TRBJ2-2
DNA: TGTGCCAGCAGCCAAGGCCGGGGCGGGGAGCTGTTTTTT
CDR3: CASSQGRGGELFF

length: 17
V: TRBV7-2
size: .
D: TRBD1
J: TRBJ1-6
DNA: TGTGCCAGCAGCTTAGCCTCCGGGACAGTCTATAATTCACCCCTCCACTTT
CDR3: CASSLASGTVYNSPLHF

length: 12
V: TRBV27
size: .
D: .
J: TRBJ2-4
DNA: TGTGCCAGCAGTTTAGCCAAAAACATTCAGTACTTC
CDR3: CASSLAKNIQYF

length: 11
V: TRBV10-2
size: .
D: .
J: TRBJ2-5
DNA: TGCGCCAGCAACCAGGGGGAGACCCAGTACTTC
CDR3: CASNQGETQYF

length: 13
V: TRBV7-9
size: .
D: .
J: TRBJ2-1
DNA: TGTGCCAGCAGCCCGCCAGATATCGATGAGCAGTTCTTC
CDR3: CASSPPDIDEQFF

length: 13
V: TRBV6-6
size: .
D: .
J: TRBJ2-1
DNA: TGTGCCAGCAGTTCCAGGACTGCACATGAGCAGTTCTTC
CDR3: CASSSRTAHEQFF

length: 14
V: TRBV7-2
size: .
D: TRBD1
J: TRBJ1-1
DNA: TGTGCCAGCAGTTGGGACAGGGGGGGCACTGAAGCTTTCTTT
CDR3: CASSWDRGGTEAFF

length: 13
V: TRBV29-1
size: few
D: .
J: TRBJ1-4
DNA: TGCAGCGTTGATAACGGAAGTAGTGAAAAACTGTTTTTT
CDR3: CSVDNGSSEKLFF

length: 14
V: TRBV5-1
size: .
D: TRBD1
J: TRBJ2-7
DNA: TGCGCCAGCAGCATCGGGACAGGGGACTACGAGCAGTACTTC
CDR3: CASSIGTGDYEQYF

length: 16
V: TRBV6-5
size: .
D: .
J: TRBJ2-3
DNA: TGTGCCAGCAGTTACGCCGACCGGGCGGGGACAGATACGCAGTATTTT
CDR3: CASSYADRAGTDTQYF

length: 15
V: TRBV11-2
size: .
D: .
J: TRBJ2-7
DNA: TGTGCCAGCAGCTTAGCGGCCGGCCCTTCCTACGAGCAGTACTTC
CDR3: CASSLAAGPSYEQYF

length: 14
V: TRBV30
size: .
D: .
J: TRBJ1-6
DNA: TGTGCCTGGAGTGAACCTCTCTATAATTCACCCCTCCACTTT
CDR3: CAWSEPLYNSPLHF

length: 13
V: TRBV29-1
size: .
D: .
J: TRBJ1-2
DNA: TGCAGCGTTGAAGATCCAGGTCACTATGGCTACACCTTC
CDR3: CSVEDPGHYGYTF

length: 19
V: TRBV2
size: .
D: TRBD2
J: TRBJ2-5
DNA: TGTGCCAGCAGTGACGTGGGACTAGCGGGGAGGTGGGAAGGAGAGACCCAGTACTTC
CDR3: CASSDVGLAGRWEGETQYF

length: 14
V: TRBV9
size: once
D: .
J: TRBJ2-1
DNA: TGTGCCAGCAGCGTAGGCGATAACTACAATGAGCAGTTCTTC
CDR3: CASSVGDNYNEQFF

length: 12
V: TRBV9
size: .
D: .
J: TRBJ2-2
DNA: TGTGCCAGCAGCGTGGACACCGGGGAGCTGTTTTTT
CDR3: CASSVDTGELFF

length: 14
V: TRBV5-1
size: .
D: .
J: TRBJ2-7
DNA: TGCGCCAGCAGCTTGGGCTCAGTACAACACGAGCAGTACTTC
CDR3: CASSLGSVQHEQYF

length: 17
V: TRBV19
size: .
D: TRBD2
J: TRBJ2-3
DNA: TGTGCCAGTAGTATTAGCGGGAGGCTACCTAGCACAGATACGCAGTATTTT
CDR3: CASSISGRLPSTDTQYF